This TCR beta chain was identified during a study of cytomegalovirus exposure and HLA in healthy donors (TCRdb year 2017). A note on the overall study: According to an earlier analysis of 587 of the donors, about 179 million T cells yielded over 90 million unique TCR beta sequences and more than 250 Gb of sequence data. Using immunosequencing, the study profiled T cell repertoires from 500 to 800 subjects and related those repertoires to cytomegalovirus serostatus. Of the approximately 400 genotyped donors, 75% to 85% were placed in the genetic ancestry cluster associated with self-reported Caucasian donors. In the later analysis, no new phenotypic data were used to find candidate immune exposures; instead, reliance was placed on TCR beta sequences and their occurrence across donors. A separate validation cohort of approximately 130 different subjects was used in addition to the 666-subject first cohort. Roughly 5 DR-DQ haplotypes were treated as single units for association and clustering because of strong linkage in the cohort. The study aimed to test whether signatures of past pathogen exposure could be identified by cataloging public T cell receptors. Alongside the repertoire data, information on donor age, sex, ethnicity and CMV serostatus was compiled. Class I and class II HLA loci were covered by the typing at four-digit resolution. An earlier analysis of 450 to 750 of the donors used high-throughput TCR beta sequencing to judge whether each TCR beta V gene segment behaved as functional or pseudogenic. A later genetic analysis took genome-wide SNP genotypes for about 65% of the 666 donors and used that subset as a discovery cohort. Typing coverage differed by locus: A, B, C, DRB1 and DQB1 were typed in roughly 620-640 donors, DQA1 in 522, DPA1 in 600 to 610, and DPB1 in approximately 450. Every repertoire in the discovery cohort had been generated on one and the same sequencing platform. In a later analysis, previously published TCR beta repertoires from about 640 donors were re-analyzed and high-resolution HLA genotyping was added so that TCR occurrence patterns could be studied. The study combined high-throughput TCR immunosequencing, statistical association of individual TCRs with disease status, and machine learning to predict cytomegalovirus infection status. Roughly 300 gigabases of sequencing data and approximately 93 million unique TCR sequences were included in an early release covering 550 to 650 HLA-typed donors. On average, roughly 200,000 unique TCR beta nucleotide sequences were sequenced per donor among about 400 genotyped donors of the cohort, with roughly 18% of those sequences being non-productive. Broader findings and caveats from the paper: In a later analysis, HLA-associated TCR beta chains showed more clonal expansion and lower generation probabilities than non-associated chains that were equally common. A further reported finding was that TCR beta sequences accurately predicted the HLA-A and HLA-B alleles for most subjects in the first cohort. Sequencing depth was assumed to be roughly uniform across donors in the presence/absence analyses, though that assumption may not hold. A cluster of highly shared sequence variants was judged likely to represent a technical artifact of the sequencing pipeline. Most CMV-associated TCR beta chains appeared to be HLA-restricted in a later analysis, and the HLA associations seemed to be driven largely by CMV exposure. The classifier was reported to diagnose cytomegalovirus status with high specificity and sensitivity in both the original cohort and the validation cohort. Strong co-occurrence of HLA alleles, especially DR and DQ, made assigning TCR associations to individual alleles difficult. A later genetic analysis associated a missense DCLRE1C variant with V-gene and J-gene trimming of TCR beta chains, and an independent cohort replicated the association. Some IMGT-functional V segments, including TRBV6-2 and TRBV6-3, could not be distinguished by the 87-base-pair reads and were therefore excluded. Broadly in line with IMGT annotations, most TCR beta V segments showed up in productive rearrangements about 90% or about 30% of the time in an earlier analysis of approximately 600 of the donors. The authors suggested that the approach could potentially be generalized to other disease states and immunological phenotypes. The only immune exposure information available for the cohort was CMV serostatus. Linkage disequilibrium might explain the correlated functional status among segregating V segments, but an unknown experimental factor could not be ruled out. The cohort was sequenced for TCR beta chains only, and without alpha or paired-chain data the features that could be detected were limited. Because counts were too low, roughly 18 rarely observed V segments, including chromosome 9 orphons, were left out of the earlier analysis of 500 to 650 of the donors. The study listed 150 to 200 TCR beta chains as associated with cytomegalovirus. A few of the identified cytomegalovirus-associated TCR beta chains were confirmed in vitro to be specific for cytomegalovirus antigens. Most TCR sequences were seen in very few donors, while some public TCRs were found in many individuals. In a later genetic analysis, fewer N-insertions in productive TCRs were reported among donors in an Asian-associated ancestry cluster than the 666-donor mean. Because HLA typing was missing for some donors at each locus, association tests included only the typed subset. In a later analysis, several top co-occurrence clusters were reported to appear linked to parvovirus B19, influenza, CMV and Epstein-Barr virus. In a later analysis, some 18,000 TCR beta sequences were associated with specific HLA alleles at a false discovery rate of 0.05. In a later analysis, TCR association rates were found to vary across HLA loci, with the most associated TCRs seen for DRB1 alleles and the fewest for HLA-C alleles.

Library generation was performed with the immunoSEQ multiplex PCR assay. For the multiplex PCR, a mixture combining 60 forward primers for TCR Vbeta segments and 13 reverse primers for TCR Jbeta segments was used. The CDR3 region of rearranged TCR beta genes was amplified from genomic DNA with a multiplex PCR assay. The amplified TCR beta libraries were sequenced on the Illumina HiSeq System as 87-base-pair reads. As for the authors' bioinformatics: A later analysis tallied tens of millions of unique TCR beta chains across the 666 repertoires, and approximately 9.9 million of those chains were shared by two or more donors. A nearest-neighbor algorithm error-corrected the raw reads and collapsed the reads into unique sequences, merging closely related sequences to remove PCR and sequencing errors. V, D and J gene segments were assigned by aligning CDR3 sequences to IMGT reference sequences. For a sequence to be retained, at least a six-nucleotide match to both a V gene segment and a J gene segment was required. Rearrangements were called productive when the CDR3 lacked stop codons and stayed in frame with V and J; all others were non-productive. Following IMGT convention, CDR3 was defined as the stretch from the second conserved V-encoded cysteine up to the conserved J-encoded phenylalanine. The earlier analysis of roughly 590 of the donors excluded sequences that lacked an unambiguous match to a single V gene segment. In an earlier analysis of some 590 of the donors, a V segment was called functional when productive rearrangements were above 56.7%, and segregating when the standard deviation between donors exceeded 5%. A statistical classification framework was developed to diagnose cytomegalovirus status using the catalog of TCR beta chain sequences. In a later analysis, V and J genes were assigned by comparing TCR nucleotide sequences against IMGT/GENE-DB human TR gene sequences. In a later analysis, CDR3 sequences and most-parsimonious VDJ recombination scenarios were assigned using the TCRdist pipeline. In a later analysis, each TCR beta chain was defined by its CDR3 amino acid sequence together with its V-gene family, and reads lacking a unique V-gene family were excluded. A later analysis removed 500 to 650 highly shared, low-generation-probability nucleotide sequences to deal with suspected cross-contamination and a sequencing artifact. For each public chain, a later analysis derived a clonal expansion index from normalized ranks of inferred template counts within each repertoire. In a later analysis, generation probabilities were computed with a VDJ recombination model fitted to out-of-frame rearrangements, and the resulting probabilities were checked against IGoR. A later analysis scored TCR-TCR, TCR-HLA and TCR-CMV co-occurrence with hypergeometric tests, applying a repertoire-size bias correction to TCR pairs. In a later analysis, false discovery rates were estimated by permuting HLA or CMV assignments 20 times. In a later analysis, co-occurring TCRs were grouped using DBSCAN, and TCRdist sequence similarity was added for clustering within HLA-allele-positive subsets. Co-occurrence clustering excluded repertoires with fewer than 30,000 or more than 120,000 public chains, plus five with anomalous nucleotide sharing. The table was pulled from immuneACCESS by TCRdb, which kept in-frame rearrangements only. Such tables lose some clones; where checked, under half of the loss comes from unresolved V genes, and the rest has no known cause. D and trimming come from the DNA, and the V and J calls and clone size come from that table. This sample has more than 90,000 clones in its table, and around 82% of those were observed once. In total, the top ten clones hold around 0.76% of the sample.

Including the terminal cysteine and phenylalanine, the CDR3 comprises 17 residues. Only the CDR3 portion is preserved as DNA: 51 bases, with reading frame beginning at the first base. CDR1 is given as GTSNPN and CDR2 as SVGIG, both from the germline V gene (reference sequence). V is trimmed back by 0 bases and J by 2 bases, and the junction contains 11 bases that no gene match accounts for. Of note for this clone: The antigen this receptor binds is unknown. There are no base qualities to consult, and no much larger clone falls within one base.

In total, approximately 610 healthy bone marrow donors made up the cohort. At the time of sampling, all cohort members were nominally healthy, though unrecorded immune exposures were likely present. The donor was CMV seronegative and was included in the group of around 320 seronegative cohort members. Every donor gave a peripheral blood sample, and the peripheral blood mononuclear cells from that sample were used for TCR beta sequencing. Genomic DNA was extracted from the blood cell samples with the Qiagen DNeasy Blood Extraction Kit. Recombination linked TRBV30 to TRBJ2-7, and 9 junctional nucleotides match TRBD2. The sequence derives from a woman aged 60-75 years in good health and CMV-seronegative. The material sequenced was PBMCs. The DNA reads TGTGCCTGGAGTGTGGGGATAATATCTAGCGGGGCCTACGAGCAGTACTTC. Translated, this gives CAWSVGIISSGAYEQYF.